The clone carrying this T cell receptor beta chain was seen ten or more times. Antigen unknown. The CDR3 sequence is 15 residues long. The germline CDR1 and CDR2 sequences are SGHTA and FQGNSA. The trim removed 2 bases at V and 0 bases at J, leaving 2 bases unmatched. The sample is drawn from a study of T cell repertoires in cytomegalovirus infection. Turning to the study itself: An indication of both CMV infection and matching HLA type came from public TCR beta signatures. Study-wide results and limits: Dominating the ex vivo response were TCR beta clonotypes that were CMV-specific and HLA-C-restricted.

TCRdb analysed the reads with MiXCR anew, one entry per CDR3 protein. In the table there are approximately 630,000 distinct CDR3 sequences, roughly 24% of which are singletons. The sequencing input was CD8+ T cells from PBMCs. The TCR sequence derives from a human donor in good health (CMV status not recorded). Some clones in this sample may be carry-over from other donors' samples. This chain connects TRBV7-2 to TRBJ2-3; 7 bases match TRBD1. The CDR3 loop reads CASSLRDSSTDTQYF. DNA for the CDR3: TGTGCCAGCAGCTTACGGGACAGCAGCACAGATACGCAGTATTTT.